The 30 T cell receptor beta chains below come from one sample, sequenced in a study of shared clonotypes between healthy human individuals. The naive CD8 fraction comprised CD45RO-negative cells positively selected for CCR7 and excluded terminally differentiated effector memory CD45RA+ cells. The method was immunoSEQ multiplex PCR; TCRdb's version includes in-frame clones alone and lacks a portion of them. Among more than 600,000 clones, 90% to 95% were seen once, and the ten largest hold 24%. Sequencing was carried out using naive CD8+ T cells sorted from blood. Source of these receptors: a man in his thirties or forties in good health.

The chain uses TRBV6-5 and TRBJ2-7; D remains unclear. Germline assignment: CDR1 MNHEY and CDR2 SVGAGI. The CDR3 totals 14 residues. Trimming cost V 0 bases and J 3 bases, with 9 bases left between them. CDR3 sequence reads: CASSYSTGNYEQYF. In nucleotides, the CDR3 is TGTGCCAGCAGTTACTCGACTGGGAACTACGAGCAGTACTTC.

Here the CDR3 reads CASSWGAGVNEKLFF. The CDR3 DNA reads as TGTGCCAGCAGTTGGGGAGCAGGGGTAAACGAAAAACTGTTTTTT. The chain combines TRBV6-5 with TRBJ1-4; possibly TRBD1 for D (6 bases). The CDR3 extends over 15 amino acids. The V gene's germline CDR1 is MNHEY and CDR2 SVGAGI. Trimming cost V 4 bases and J 8 bases, with 17 bases left between them.

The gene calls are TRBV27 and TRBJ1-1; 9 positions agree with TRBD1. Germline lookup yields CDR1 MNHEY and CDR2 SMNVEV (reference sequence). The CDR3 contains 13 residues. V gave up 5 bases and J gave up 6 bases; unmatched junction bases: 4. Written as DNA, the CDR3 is TGTGCCAGCAGTATAGACAGGGGGTCTGAAGCTTTCTTT. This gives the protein CASSIDRGSEAFF.

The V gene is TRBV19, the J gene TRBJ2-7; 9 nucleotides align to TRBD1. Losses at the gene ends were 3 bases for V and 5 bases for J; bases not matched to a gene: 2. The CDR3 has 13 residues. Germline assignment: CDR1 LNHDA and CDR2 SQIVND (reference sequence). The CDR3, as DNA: TGTGCCAGTAGTATTACAGGGGGCAACGAGCAGTACTTC. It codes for CASSITGGNEQYF.

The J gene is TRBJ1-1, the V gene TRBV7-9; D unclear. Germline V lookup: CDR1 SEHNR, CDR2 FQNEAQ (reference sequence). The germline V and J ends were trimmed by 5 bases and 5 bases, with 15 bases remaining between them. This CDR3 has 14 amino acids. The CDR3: CASSHPASRTEAFF. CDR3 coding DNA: TGTGCCAGCAGCCATCCCGCTAGTAGAACTGAAGCTTTCTTT.

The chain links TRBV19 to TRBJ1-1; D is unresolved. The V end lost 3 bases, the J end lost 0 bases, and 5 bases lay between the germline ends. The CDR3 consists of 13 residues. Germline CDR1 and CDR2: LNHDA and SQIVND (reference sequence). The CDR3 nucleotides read TGTGCCAGTAGTATTGGGGTGAACACTGAAGCTTTCTTT. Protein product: CASSIGVNTEAFF.

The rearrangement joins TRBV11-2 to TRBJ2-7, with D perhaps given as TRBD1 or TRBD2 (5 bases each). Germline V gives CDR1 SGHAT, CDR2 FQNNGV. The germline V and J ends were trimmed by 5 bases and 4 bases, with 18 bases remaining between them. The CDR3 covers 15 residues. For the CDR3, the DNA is TGTGCCAGCAGCCCCCGGGGCCGCCTAGGGTACGAGCAGTACTTC. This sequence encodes CASSPRGRLGYEQYF. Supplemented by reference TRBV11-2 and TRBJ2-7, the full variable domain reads EAGVAQSPRYKIIEKRQSVAFWCNPISGHATLYWYQQILGQGPKLLIQFQNNGVVDDSQLPKDRFSAERLKGVDSTLKIQPAKLEDSAVYLCASSPRGRLGYEQYFGPGTRLTVT.

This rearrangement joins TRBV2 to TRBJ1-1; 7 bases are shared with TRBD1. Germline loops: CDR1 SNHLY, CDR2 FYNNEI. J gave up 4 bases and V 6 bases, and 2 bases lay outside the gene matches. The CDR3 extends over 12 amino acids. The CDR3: CASSPGGTEAFF. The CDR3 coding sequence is TGTGCCAGCAGCCCAGGGGGCACTGAAGCTTTCTTT. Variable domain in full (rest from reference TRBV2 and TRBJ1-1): EPEVTQTPSHQVTQMGQEVILRCVPISNHLYFYWYRQILGQKVEFLVSFYNNEISEKSEIFDDQFSVERPDGSNFTLKIRSTKLEDSAMYFCASSPGGTEAFFGQGTRLTVV.

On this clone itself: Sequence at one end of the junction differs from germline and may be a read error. The chain's CDR3 is CASSEAVRDGYTF. The CDR3 bases are TGTGCCAGCAGCGAAGCCGTAAGGGATGGCTACACCTTC. The chain has TRBV2 and TRBJ1-2, with no clear D. This CDR3 region has 13 residues. Germline CDR1 is SNHLY and CDR2 is FYNNEI.

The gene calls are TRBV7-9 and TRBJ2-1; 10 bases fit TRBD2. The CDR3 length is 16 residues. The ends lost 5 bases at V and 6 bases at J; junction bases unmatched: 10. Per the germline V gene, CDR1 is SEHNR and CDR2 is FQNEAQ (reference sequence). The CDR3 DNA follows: TGTGCCAGCAGCCCACGGACTAGCGGCGCCTTCAATGAGCAGTTCTTC. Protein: CASSPRTSGAFNEQFF.

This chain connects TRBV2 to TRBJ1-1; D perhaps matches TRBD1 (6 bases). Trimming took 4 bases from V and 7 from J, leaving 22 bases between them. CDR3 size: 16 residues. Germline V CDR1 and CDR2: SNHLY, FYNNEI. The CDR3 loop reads CASSGGDTGTQVEAFF. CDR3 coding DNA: TGTGCCAGCAGTGGTGGTGATACCGGGACACAAGTTGAAGCTTTCTTT.

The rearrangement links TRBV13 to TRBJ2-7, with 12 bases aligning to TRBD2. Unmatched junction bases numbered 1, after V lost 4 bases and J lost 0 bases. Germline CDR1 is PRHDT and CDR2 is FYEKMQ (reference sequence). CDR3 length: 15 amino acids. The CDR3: CASSSGLAGSYEQYF. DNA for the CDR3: TGTGCCAGCAGCTCGGGACTAGCGGGCTCCTACGAGCAGTACTTC. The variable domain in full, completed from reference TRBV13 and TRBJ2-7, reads AAGVIQSPRHLIKEKRETATLKCYPIPRHDTVYWYQQGPGQDPQFLISFYEKMQSDKGSIPDRFSAQQFSDYHSELNMSSLELGDSALYFCASSSGLAGSYEQYFGPGTRLTVT.

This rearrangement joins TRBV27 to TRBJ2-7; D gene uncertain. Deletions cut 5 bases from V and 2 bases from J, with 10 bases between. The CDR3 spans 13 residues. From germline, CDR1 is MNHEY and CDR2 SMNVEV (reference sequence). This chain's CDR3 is CASSLTPTYEQYF. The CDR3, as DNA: TGTGCCAGCAGTCTAACACCAACCTACGAGCAGTACTTC.

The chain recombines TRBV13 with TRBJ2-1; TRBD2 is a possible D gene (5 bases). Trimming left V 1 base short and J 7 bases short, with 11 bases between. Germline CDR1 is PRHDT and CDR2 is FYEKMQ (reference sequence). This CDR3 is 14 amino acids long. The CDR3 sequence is CASSLAGKWNEQFF. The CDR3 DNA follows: TGTGCCAGCAGCTTAGCCGGGAAATGGAATGAGCAGTTCTTC.

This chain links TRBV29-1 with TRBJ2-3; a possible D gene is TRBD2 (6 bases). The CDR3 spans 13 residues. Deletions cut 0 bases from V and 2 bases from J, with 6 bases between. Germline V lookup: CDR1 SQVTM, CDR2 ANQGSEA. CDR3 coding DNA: TGCAGCGTTGAAGAGGGACTCACAGATACGCAGTATTTT. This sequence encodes CSVEEGLTDTQYF.

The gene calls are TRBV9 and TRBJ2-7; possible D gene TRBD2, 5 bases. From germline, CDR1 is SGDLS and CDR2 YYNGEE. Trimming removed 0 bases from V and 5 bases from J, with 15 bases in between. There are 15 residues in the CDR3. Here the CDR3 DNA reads TGTGCCAGCAGCGTAGGGGGTGGGAGCACCAACGAGCAGTACTTC. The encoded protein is CASSVGGGSTNEQYF.

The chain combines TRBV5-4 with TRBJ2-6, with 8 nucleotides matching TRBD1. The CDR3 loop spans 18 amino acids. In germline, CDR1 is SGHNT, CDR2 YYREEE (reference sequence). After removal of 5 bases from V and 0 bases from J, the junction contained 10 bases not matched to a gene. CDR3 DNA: TGTGCCAGCAGGTCGCAGGGACAGGACTCCTCTGGGGCCAACGTCCTGACTTTC. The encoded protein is CASRSQGQDSSGANVLTF.

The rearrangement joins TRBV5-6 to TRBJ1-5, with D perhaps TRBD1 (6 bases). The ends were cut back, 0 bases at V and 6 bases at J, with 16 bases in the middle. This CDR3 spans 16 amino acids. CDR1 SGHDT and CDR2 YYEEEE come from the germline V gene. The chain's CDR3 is CASSLGGPGTRQPQHF. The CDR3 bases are TGTGCCAGCAGCTTGGGGGGCCCCGGGACACGTCAGCCCCAGCATTTT.

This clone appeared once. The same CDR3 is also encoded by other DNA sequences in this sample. CDR3 nucleotides: TGTGCCAGCAGTTTAAGAAGGGATGAGCAGTTCTTC. Translation: CASSLRRDEQFF. The V gene is TRBV27, the J gene TRBJ2-1; D is unclear. In germline, CDR1 is MNHEY, CDR2 SMNVEV (reference sequence). CDR3 length: 12 residues. The V and J ends lost 2 bases and 8 bases respectively, with 7 bases between them.

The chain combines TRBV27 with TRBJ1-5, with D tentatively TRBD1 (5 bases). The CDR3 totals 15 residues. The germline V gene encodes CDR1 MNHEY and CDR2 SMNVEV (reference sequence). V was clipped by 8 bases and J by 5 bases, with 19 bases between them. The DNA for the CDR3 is TGTGCCAGCCCCTTCTCCAGGGTTTGGGATCAGCCCCAGCATTTT. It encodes CASPFSRVWDQPQHF.

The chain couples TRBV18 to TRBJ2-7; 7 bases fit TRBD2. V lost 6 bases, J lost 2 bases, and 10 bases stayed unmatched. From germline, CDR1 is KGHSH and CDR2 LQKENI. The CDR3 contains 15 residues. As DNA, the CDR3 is TGTGCCAGCTCCCTCGAGGCAGGGAGGGCCTACGAGCAGTACTTC. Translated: CASSLEAGRAYEQYF.

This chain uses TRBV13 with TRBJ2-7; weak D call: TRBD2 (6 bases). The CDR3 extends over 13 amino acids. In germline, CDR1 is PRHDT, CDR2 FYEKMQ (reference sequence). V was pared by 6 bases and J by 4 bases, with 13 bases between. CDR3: CASRTEEGYEQYF. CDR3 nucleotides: TGTGCCAGCAGAACCGAGGAGGGGTACGAGCAGTACTTC. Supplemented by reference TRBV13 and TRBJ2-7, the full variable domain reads AAGVIQSPRHLIKEKRETATLKCYPIPRHDTVYWYQQGPGQDPQFLISFYEKMQSDKGSIPDRFSAQQFSDYHSELNMSSLELGDSALYFCASRTEEGYEQYFGPGTRLTVT.

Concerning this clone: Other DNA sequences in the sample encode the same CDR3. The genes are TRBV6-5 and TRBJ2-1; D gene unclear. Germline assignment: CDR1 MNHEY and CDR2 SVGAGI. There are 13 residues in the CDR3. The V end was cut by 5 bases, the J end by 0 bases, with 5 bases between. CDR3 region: CASSLSSYNEQFF. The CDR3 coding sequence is TGTGCCAGCAGTCTAAGCTCCTACAATGAGCAGTTCTTC.

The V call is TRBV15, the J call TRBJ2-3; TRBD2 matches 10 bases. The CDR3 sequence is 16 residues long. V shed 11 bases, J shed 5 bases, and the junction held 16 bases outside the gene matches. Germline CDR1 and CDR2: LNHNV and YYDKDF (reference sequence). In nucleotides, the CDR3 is TGTGCCGCCGGAGCGGGAGGGCCCTCGGGTAAAGATACGCAGTATTTT. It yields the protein CAAGAGGPSGKDTQYF.

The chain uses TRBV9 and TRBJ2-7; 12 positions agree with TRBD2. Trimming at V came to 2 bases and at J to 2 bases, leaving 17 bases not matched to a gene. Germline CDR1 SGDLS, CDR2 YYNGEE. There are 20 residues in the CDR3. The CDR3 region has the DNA TGTGCCAGCAGCGTGAGCCCGCAACTCACCTCTAGCGGGAGGGCCTACGAGCAGTACTTC. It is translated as CASSVSPQLTSSGRAYEQYF.

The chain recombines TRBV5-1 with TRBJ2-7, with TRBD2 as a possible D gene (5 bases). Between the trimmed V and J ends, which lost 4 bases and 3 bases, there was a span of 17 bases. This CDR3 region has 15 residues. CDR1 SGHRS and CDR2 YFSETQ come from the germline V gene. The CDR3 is CASSDRRSGGYEQYF. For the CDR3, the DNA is TGCGCCAGCAGCGACCGTAGGAGCGGAGGCTACGAGCAGTACTTC.

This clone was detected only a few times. The CDR3 is CASSSHSSGPHSGANVLTF. The CDR3 DNA reads TGTGCCAGCAGCTCCCATAGTTCTGGTCCCCACTCTGGGGCCAACGTCCTGACTTTC. J is TRBJ2-6 and V is TRBV7-8; D remains unclear. The CDR3 contains 19 residues. Germline V gene data show CDR1 as SGHVS and CDR2 as FQNEAQ. The ends were cut back, 4 bases at V and 0 bases at J, with 19 bases in the middle.

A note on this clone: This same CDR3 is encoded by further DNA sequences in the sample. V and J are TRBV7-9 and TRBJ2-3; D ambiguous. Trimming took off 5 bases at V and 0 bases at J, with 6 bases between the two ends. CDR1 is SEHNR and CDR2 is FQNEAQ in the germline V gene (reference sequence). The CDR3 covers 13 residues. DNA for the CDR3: TGTGCCAGCAGCCCTGGGAGCACAGATACGCAGTATTTT. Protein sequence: CASSPGSTDTQYF.

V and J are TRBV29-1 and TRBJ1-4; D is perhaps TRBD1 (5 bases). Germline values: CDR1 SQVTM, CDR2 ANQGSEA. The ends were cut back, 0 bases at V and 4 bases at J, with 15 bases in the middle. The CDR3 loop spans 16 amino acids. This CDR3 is CSVEDLPGRDNEKLFF. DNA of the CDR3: TGCAGCGTTGAAGATCTCCCGGGCAGGGATAATGAAAAACTGTTTTTT.

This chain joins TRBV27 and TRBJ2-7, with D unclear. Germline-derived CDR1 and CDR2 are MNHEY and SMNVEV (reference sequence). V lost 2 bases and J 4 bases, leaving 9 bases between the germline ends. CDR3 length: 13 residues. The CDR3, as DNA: TGTGCCAGCAGTTTAAAGGCGGTTTACGAGCAGTACTTC. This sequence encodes CASSLKAVYEQYF.